The 26 T cell receptor beta chains reported below all come from one sample, sequenced in a study of identical twins. Via MiXCR, TCRdb re-called the 5' RACE reads, giving one row per CDR3 protein. The top ten clones hold 1.5% to 2% of a sample with roughly 690,000 distinct CDR3 sequences, roughly 6% of them seen once. Sequenced input: naive T cells sorted from blood. These receptors all come from a man between 18 and 29 years old in good health.

This clonotype was seen more than once but under ten times. The chain links TRBV24-1 to TRBJ2-1, with a weak D call TRBD2 (7 bases). The CDR3 runs to 15 residues. Germline CDR1 and CDR2: KGHDR and SFDVKD. Trimming shortened V by 6 bases and J by 7 bases, and 18 bases separated the two germline ends. CDR3 sequence (DNA): TGTGCCACCAGTCGAGGGGGGGGCTTCGCGAATGAGCAGTTCTTC. It specifies CATSRGGGFANEQFF.

This clonotype has only a few counts. The chain employs TRBV12-3 or TRBV12-4 and TRBJ2-5, with D unresolved. The CDR3 has 15 amino acids. The V and J ends lost 3 bases and 5 bases respectively, with 16 bases between them. The CDR3 spells CASSFSAAHPETQYF. DNA of the CDR3: TGTGCCAGCAGTTTCTCAGCCGCCCACCCCGAGACCCAGTACTTC.

This clonotype has at least ten counts. The V and J genes are TRBV9 and TRBJ1-1; D may be TRBD1 (5 bases). Looked up from germline, CDR1 is SGDLS and CDR2 is YYNGEE. The CDR3 covers 14 residues. Deletions cut 4 bases from V and 8 bases from J, with 18 bases between. The CDR3 is CASSPRSGLGEAFF. In DNA form, the CDR3 reads TGTGCCAGCAGCCCCCGCTCAGGGCTAGGCGAAGCTTTCTTT.

This clonotype was observed a few times. This chain uses TRBV20-1 with TRBJ1-2, with D unresolved. CDR3 length: 15 residues. CDR1 and CDR2 from the germline V gene are DFQATT and SNEGSKA (reference sequence). V was shortened by 3 bases and J by 4 bases, with 18 bases between the two germline ends. The CDR3 DNA reads as TGCAGTGCTAGGGCGTTTGGATTTTCAGGCTATGGCTACACCTTC. Residues: CSARAFGFSGYGYTF.

The rearrangement links TRBV7-9 to TRBJ2-1; the D is unclear. Germline CDR1 and CDR2: SEHNR and FQNEAQ (reference sequence). V was pared by 4 bases and J by 6 bases, with 16 bases between. CDR3 length: 15 amino acids. CDR3 loop: CASSSASQIGNEQFF. In DNA, the CDR3 is TGTGCCAGCAGCTCCGCCTCCCAAATTGGCAATGAGCAGTTCTTC. Full variable domain (missing parts from reference TRBV7-9 and TRBJ2-1): DTGVSQNPRHKITKRGQNVTFRCDPISEHNRLYWYRQTLGQGPEFLTYFQNEAQLEKSRLLSDRFSAERPKGSFSTLEIQRTEQGDSAMYLCASSSASQIGNEQFFGPGTRLTVL.

This clonotype was counted only a few times. DNA for the CDR3: TGCAGTGCTAGAAGCAGGGGCAATCAGCCCCAGCATTTT. This codes for CSARSRGNQPQHF. V gene TRBV20-1 combines with J gene TRBJ1-5, with a possible D match to TRBD1 (5 bases). The CDR3 consists of 13 residues. Looked up from germline, CDR1 is DFQATT and CDR2 is SNEGSKA (reference sequence). Deletions cut 2 bases from V and 2 bases from J, with 7 bases between.

This clonotype was observed a handful of times. The chain employs TRBV29-1 and TRBJ2-1; D is unclear. With 3 bases removed from V and 7 bases from J, the gap between germline ends came to 16 bases. The CDR3 loop spans 14 amino acids. The germline gives CDR1 SQVTM, CDR2 ANQGSEA. CDR3 sequence (DNA): TGCAGCGTTGACCGGACCGGAGCAAGTAATGAGCAGTTCTTC. Translation: CSVDRTGASNEQFF.

The gene calls are TRBV15 and TRBJ2-3; D not certain. The V end was cut by 5 bases, the J end by 5 bases, with 8 bases between. The CDR3 is made up of 12 amino acids. CDR1 is LNHNV, CDR2 YYDKDF, per germline (reference sequence). The CDR3 loop is CATSLNGDTQYF. The CDR3 DNA follows: TGTGCCACCAGCCTCAACGGAGATACGCAGTATTTT.

The chain joins TRBV19 to TRBJ1-5; D gene unclear. Germline CDR1 is LNHDA and CDR2 is SQIVND (reference sequence). V lost 8 bases, J lost 6 bases, and 14 bases lay in between. The CDR3 length is 13 residues. CDR3 nucleotide sequence: TGTGCCAGTCCGGGTGGGTTCCGTCAGCCCCAGCATTTT. This gives the protein CASPGGFRQPQHF.

This clonotype has just a few counts. The chain has TRBV12-3 or TRBV12-4 and TRBJ1-2; TRBD1 might be the D (6 bases). The CDR3 totals 14 residues. The V gene lost 6 bases and the J gene lost 4 bases, with 15 bases spanning the gap. In nucleotides, the CDR3 is TGTGCCAGCAGCCTCCGTCAGGGGATCTATGGCTACACCTTC. Translation gives CASSLRQGIYGYTF.

CDR3 sequence: CASGRGGTEAFF. CDR3 coding DNA: TGTGCCAGTGGACGGGGAGGGACTGAAGCTTTCTTT. This chain connects TRBV9 to TRBJ1-1; D remains unclear. Germline V CDR1 and CDR2: SGDLS, YYNGEE. This CDR3 is built from 12 residues. Between the trimmed V and J ends, which lost 8 bases and 5 bases, there was a span of 13 bases.

This clonotype was detected ten times or more. This rearrangement joins TRBV5-1 to TRBJ1-2; D unclear. The CDR3 is 14 residues long. From germline, CDR1 is SGHRS and CDR2 YFSETQ. Deletions cut 2 bases from V and 1 base from J, with 9 bases between. CDR3 sequence reads: CASSFDGFNYGYTF. In nucleotides, the CDR3 is TGCGCCAGCAGCTTCGATGGGTTTAACTATGGCTACACCTTC.

CDR3 loop: CASMDRGSETQYF. The CDR3 DNA reads as TGCGCCAGCATGGATCGGGGTTCGGAGACCCAGTACTTC. The chain carries TRBV23-1 and TRBJ2-5, with D maybe TRBD2 (5 bases). TRBV23-1 is flagged as an ORF with uncertain function. This CDR3 spans 13 amino acids. V was shortened by 7 bases and J by 5 bases, with 14 bases between the two germline ends.

This clonotype was picked up many times. The rearrangement joins TRBV7-9 to TRBJ2-1; the D is unclear. The CDR3 sequence is 13 residues long. Germline V gene data show CDR1 as SEHNR and CDR2 as FQNEAQ (reference sequence). Between the trimmed V and J ends, which lost 4 bases and 8 bases, there was a span of 12 bases. CDR3 in DNA: TGTGCCAGCAGCTCGACACGCGTGGATGAGCAGTTCTTC. It specifies CASSSTRVDEQFF.

This clonotype was seen ten or more times. The CDR3 spells CASSWQGMETQYF. As DNA, the CDR3 is TGTGCCAGCAGTTGGCAGGGTATGGAGACCCAGTACTTC. The rearrangement joins TRBV6-6 to TRBJ2-5; D may be TRBD1 (5 bases). Trimming shortened V by 4 bases and J by 5 bases, and 11 bases separated the two germline ends. Per the germline V gene, CDR1 is MNHNY and CDR2 is SVGAGI (reference sequence). The CDR3 has 13 amino acids.

This clonotype was recorded a few times. The CDR3 spells CASSVEQGAYEQYF. The CDR3 DNA reads TGTGCCAGCAGCGTAGAACAGGGAGCGTACGAGCAGTACTTC. The chain couples TRBV9 to TRBJ2-7; perhaps TRBD1 as D (6 bases). CDR1 and CDR2 (germline): SGDLS, YYNGEE. The CDR3 sequence is 14 residues long. The V gene lost 0 bases and the J gene lost 4 bases, with 11 bases spanning the gap.

This clonotype was seen a few times. The gene calls are TRBV9 and TRBJ2-1, with 7 positions matching TRBD2. The CDR3 contains 14 residues. The trim removed 0 bases at V and 10 bases at J, leaving 7 bases unmatched. From germline, CDR1 is SGDLS and CDR2 YYNGEE. The CDR3 reads CASSVDPSAGEQFF. CDR3 DNA sequence: TGTGCCAGCAGCGTAGACCCCTCAGCGGGAGAGCAGTTCTTC.

This clonotype was counted between two and nine times. The V call is TRBV12-3 or TRBV12-4, the J call TRBJ2-5; no firm D call. This CDR3 region has 14 residues. V was pared by 3 bases and J by 0 bases, with 8 bases between. The CDR3 loop reads CASSFQTYQETQYF. CDR3 coding DNA: TGTGCCAGCAGTTTTCAGACTTACCAAGAGACCCAGTACTTC.

The V and J genes are TRBV24-1 and TRBJ2-2; D ambiguous. Trimming removed 0 bases from V and 4 bases from J, with 5 bases in between. This CDR3 has 14 residues. CDR1 and CDR2 (germline): KGHDR, SFDVKD. The CDR3 DNA reads TGTGCCACCAGTGATTTGCCGGTCACCGGGGAGCTGTTTTTT. Residues: CATSDLPVTGELFF.

This clonotype was recorded at least ten times. The chain uses TRBV10-3 and TRBJ1-6; 7 nucleotides match TRBD1. The CDR3 length is 14 residues. Germline V lookup: CDR1 ENHRY, CDR2 SYGVKD. V shed 10 bases and J 7 bases; nucleotides not matched to a gene: 10. In DNA form, the CDR3 reads TGTGCCACCACCACAGGGGATGGGAATTCACCCCTCCACTTT. It codes for CATTTGDGNSPLHF.

The table lists this clonotype with many counts. The rearrangement uses TRBV29-1 and TRBJ1-2; the D gene is possibly TRBD1 (5 bases). The CDR3 covers 14 residues. The ends were cut back, 8 bases at V and 2 bases at J, with 18 bases in the middle. The germline V gene has CDR1 SQVTM and CDR2 ANQGSEA. CDR3 residues: CSFSKSAGNYGYTF. DNA for the CDR3: TGCAGCTTCTCGAAAAGTGCAGGGAACTATGGCTACACCTTC.

Many counts were recorded for this clonotype. This chain uses TRBV4-3 with TRBJ1-1, with D maybe TRBD1 (5 bases). Trimming removed 0 bases at V and 1 base at J, with 9 bases between. The CDR3 is made up of 15 amino acids. Germline lookup yields CDR1 LGHNA and CDR2 YSLEER. The DNA for the CDR3 is TGCGCCAGCAGCCAAGATGGGGGGAAGAACACTGAAGCTTTCTTT. Its protein product is CASSQDGGKNTEAFF.

About this clonotype: A much larger clone differs by one base, so this may be a read error. V usage is TRBV12-3 or TRBV12-4 and J usage is TRBJ2-2, with a tentative D call TRBD2 (6 bases). The CDR3 is 14 amino acids. The CDR3 here is CAGSLEGRTGELFF. In DNA form, the CDR3 reads TGTGCCGGCAGTTTGGAGGGGCGAACCGGGGAGCTGTTTTTT.

CDR3 protein: CSAPKAGNTDTQYF. Written as DNA, the CDR3 is TGCAGTGCCCCAAAGGCGGGAAACACAGATACGCAGTATTTT. The chain combines TRBV20-1 with TRBJ2-3; D is perhaps TRBD2 (6 bases). This CDR3 region has 14 residues. The germline V and J ends were trimmed by 6 bases and 2 bases, with 15 bases remaining between them. Germline-derived CDR1 and CDR2 are DFQATT and SNEGSKA (reference sequence).

The table lists this clonotype with a count of one. The rearrangement joins TRBV19 to TRBJ2-1; 8 bases match TRBD1. CDR1 is LNHDA and CDR2 is SQIVND in the germline V gene (reference sequence). This CDR3 contains 13 residues. With 8 bases clipped from V and 0 bases from J, the junction kept 0 bases outside the gene matches. CDR3 sequence: CASGTGSYNEQFF. DNA for the CDR3: TGTGCCAGTGGGACAGGCTCCTACAATGAGCAGTTCTTC.

This chain's CDR3 is CATMGLAGELPVSNEQFF. In nucleotides, the CDR3 is TGTGCCACCATGGGTCTAGCGGGAGAACTACCCGTCTCCAATGAGCAGTTCTTC. The V and J genes are TRBV2 and TRBJ2-1; 10 bases are shared with TRBD2. The CDR3 has 18 amino acids. The germline gives CDR1 SNHLY, CDR2 FYNNEI. J gave up 6 bases and V 10 bases, and 21 bases lay outside the gene matches.